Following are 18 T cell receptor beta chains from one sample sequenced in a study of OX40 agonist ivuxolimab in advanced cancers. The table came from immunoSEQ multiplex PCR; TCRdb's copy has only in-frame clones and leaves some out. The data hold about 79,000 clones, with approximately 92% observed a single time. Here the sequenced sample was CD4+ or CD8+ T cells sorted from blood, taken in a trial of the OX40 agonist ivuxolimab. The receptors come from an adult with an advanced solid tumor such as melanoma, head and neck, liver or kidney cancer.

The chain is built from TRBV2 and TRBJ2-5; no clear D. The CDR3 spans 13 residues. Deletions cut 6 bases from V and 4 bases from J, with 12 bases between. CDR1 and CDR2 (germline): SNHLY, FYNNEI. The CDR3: CASSGRSRETQYF. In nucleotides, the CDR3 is TGTGCCAGCAGCGGCAGGTCTAGAGAGACCCAGTACTTC.

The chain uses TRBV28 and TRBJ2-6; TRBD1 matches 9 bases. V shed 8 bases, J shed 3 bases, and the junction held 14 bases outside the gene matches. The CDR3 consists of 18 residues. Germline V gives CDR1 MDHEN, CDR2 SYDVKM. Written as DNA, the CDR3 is TGTGCCAGCCCAAAACCGGGACAGGGTTCTGTTGGGGCCAACGTCCTGACTTTC. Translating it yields CASPKPGQGSVGANVLTF.

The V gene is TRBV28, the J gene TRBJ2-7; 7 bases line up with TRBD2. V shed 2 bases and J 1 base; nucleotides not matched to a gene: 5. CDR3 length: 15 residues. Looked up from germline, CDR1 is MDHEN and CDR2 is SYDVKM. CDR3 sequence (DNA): TGTGCCAGCAGTTTAGGCGGGAGTACGTCCTACGAGCAGTACTTC. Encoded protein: CASSLGGSTSYEQYF.

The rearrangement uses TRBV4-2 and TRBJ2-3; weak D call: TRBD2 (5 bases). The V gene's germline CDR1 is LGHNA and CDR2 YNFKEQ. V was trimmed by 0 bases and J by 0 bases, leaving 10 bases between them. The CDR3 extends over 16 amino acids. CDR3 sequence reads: CASSQDWRTSTDTQYF. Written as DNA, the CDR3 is TGTGCCAGCAGCCAAGATTGGAGGACTAGCACAGATACGCAGTATTTT.

This CDR3 reads CSAGLAGANEQFF. Here the CDR3 DNA reads TGCAGCGCGGGACTAGCGGGGGCCAATGAGCAGTTCTTC. The chain carries TRBV29-1 and TRBJ2-1; 14 bases are shared with TRBD2. The CDR3 runs to 13 residues. J gave up 6 bases and V 7 bases, and 2 bases lay outside the gene matches. The V gene's germline CDR1 is SQVTM and CDR2 ANQGSEA.

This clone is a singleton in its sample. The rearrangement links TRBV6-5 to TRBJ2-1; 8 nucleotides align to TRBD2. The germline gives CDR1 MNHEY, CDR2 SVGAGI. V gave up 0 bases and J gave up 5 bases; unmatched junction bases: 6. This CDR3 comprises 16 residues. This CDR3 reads CASSYSVGLGNNEQFF. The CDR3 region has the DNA TGTGCCAGCAGTTACTCGGTGGGACTAGGGAACAATGAGCAGTTCTTC.

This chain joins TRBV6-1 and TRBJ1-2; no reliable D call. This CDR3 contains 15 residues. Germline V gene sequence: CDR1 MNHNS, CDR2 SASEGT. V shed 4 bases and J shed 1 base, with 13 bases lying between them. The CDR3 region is CASSGMRQLNYGYTF. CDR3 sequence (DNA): TGTGCCAGCAGTGGTATGAGACAACTTAACTATGGCTACACCTTC.

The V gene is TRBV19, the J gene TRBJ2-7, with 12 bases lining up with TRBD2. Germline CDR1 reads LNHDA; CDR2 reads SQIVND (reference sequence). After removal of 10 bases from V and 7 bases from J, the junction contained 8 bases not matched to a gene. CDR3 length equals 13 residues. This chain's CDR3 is CATRLAGVGEQYF. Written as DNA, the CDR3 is TGTGCCACACGACTAGCGGGAGTGGGAGAGCAGTACTTC.

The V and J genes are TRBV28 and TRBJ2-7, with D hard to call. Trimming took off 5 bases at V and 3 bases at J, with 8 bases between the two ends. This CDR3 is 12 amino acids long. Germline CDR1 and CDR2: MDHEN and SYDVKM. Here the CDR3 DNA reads TGTGCCAGCAGTCCTACCTACTACGAGCAGTACTTC. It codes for CASSPTYYEQYF.

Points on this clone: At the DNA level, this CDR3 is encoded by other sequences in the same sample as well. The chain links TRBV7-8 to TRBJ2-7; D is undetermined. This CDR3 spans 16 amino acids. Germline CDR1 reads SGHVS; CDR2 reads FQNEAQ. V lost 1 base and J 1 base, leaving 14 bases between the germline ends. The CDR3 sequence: CASSLVFDRRSYEQYF. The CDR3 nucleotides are TGTGCCAGCAGCTTAGTTTTCGACCGACGGTCCTACGAGCAGTACTTC.

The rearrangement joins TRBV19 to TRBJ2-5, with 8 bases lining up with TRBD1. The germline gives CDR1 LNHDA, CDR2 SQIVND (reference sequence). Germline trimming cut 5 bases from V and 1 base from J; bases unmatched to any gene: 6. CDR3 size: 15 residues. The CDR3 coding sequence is TGTGCCAGTAGTCTAACCGGACAGGGCCAAGAGACCCAGTACTTC. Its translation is CASSLTGQGQETQYF.

CDR3 bases: TGCGCCAGCAGTGAGTCAAACAGGAACGAGCAGTACTTC. It is translated as CASSESNRNEQYF. The chain combines TRBV10-1 with TRBJ2-7; D perhaps matches TRBD1 (5 bases). This CDR3 comprises 13 residues. V lost 0 bases and J 5 bases, leaving 8 bases between the germline ends. CDR1 and CDR2 from the germline V gene are WNHNN and SYGVQD (reference sequence).

Here the CDR3 reads CASFGKRARDTEAFF. CDR3 DNA sequence: TGTGCCAGCTTTGGGAAAAGGGCAAGGGACACTGAAGCTTTCTTT. The genes are TRBV5-4 and TRBJ1-1, with D unclear. This CDR3 contains 15 residues. Deletions cut 7 bases from V and 3 bases from J, with 19 bases between. Germline CDR1 SGHNT, CDR2 YYREEE (reference sequence).

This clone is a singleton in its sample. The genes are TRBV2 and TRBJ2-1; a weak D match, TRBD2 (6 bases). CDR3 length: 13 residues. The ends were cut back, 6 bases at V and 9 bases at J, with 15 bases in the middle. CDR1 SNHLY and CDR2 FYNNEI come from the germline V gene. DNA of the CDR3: TGTGCCAGCAGGGCCGTGGGGGGAGGTGAGCAGTTCTTC. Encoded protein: CASRAVGGGEQFF.

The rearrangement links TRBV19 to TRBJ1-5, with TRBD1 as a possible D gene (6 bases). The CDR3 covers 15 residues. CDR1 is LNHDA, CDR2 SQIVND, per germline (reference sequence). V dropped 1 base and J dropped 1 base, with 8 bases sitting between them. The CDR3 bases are TGTGCCAGTAGTATAGGGGGGCAAAGCAATCAGCCCCAGCATTTT. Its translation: CASSIGGQSNQPQHF.

CDR3 DNA: TGTGCCAGCAGCGTAGCCGGGACCACCAATGAGCAGTTCTTC. Encoded protein: CASSVAGTTNEQFF. V gene TRBV9 combines with J gene TRBJ2-1; either TRBD1 or TRBD2 may supply D (5 bases each). V was trimmed by 0 bases and J by 6 bases, leaving 10 bases between them. This CDR3 region has 14 residues. The germline V gene has CDR1 SGDLS and CDR2 YYNGEE.

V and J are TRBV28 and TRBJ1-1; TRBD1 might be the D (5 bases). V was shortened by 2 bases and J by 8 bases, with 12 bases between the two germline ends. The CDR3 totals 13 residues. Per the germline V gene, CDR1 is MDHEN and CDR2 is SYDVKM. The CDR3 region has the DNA TGTGCCAGCAGTTTAGTTGGGGCGGAGGAAGCTTTCTTT. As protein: CASSLVGAEEAFF.

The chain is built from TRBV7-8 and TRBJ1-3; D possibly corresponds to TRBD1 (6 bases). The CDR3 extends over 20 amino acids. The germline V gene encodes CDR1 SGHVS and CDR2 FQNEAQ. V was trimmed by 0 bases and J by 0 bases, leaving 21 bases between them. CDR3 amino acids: CASSLAPWMTAGASGNTIYF. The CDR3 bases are TGTGCCAGCAGCTTAGCCCCTTGGATGACAGCAGGGGCCTCTGGAAACACCATATATTTT.